The present entry profiles one T cell receptor beta chain with its context. The CDR3 extends over 15 amino acids. V trimming: 2 bases; J trimming: 5 bases; junction bases outside the gene matches: 5. Per germline, CDR1 SGHVS and CDR2 FNYEAQ. The sample originates from a study of blood T cell repertoires in COVID-19. Study-level information: Italy, Spain and the United States were the sources of the convalescent and acute COVID-19 samples. T cells, B-cell-depleted T cells, or PBMCs provided the cDNA or gDNA that served as material.

Authors' methods: Amplification of reference gene primers was used by the study to estimate nucleated cell counts. Profiled with immunoSEQ multiplex PCR; TCRdb holds only in-frame clones, not every one. That table is the source of V, J and clone size, and D and trimming were worked out from the DNA. The sample has about 250,000 clones; just under 85% are singletons. The genes are TRBV7-6 and TRBJ2-2; 7 bases are a match to TRBD2. This TCR came from a woman aged 55-70 years with active or convalescent COVID-19. Material for sequencing was peripheral blood. This CDR3 reads CASSLWAGETGELFF. The CDR3 DNA reads as TGTGCCAGCAGCTTATGGGCGGGAGAGACCGGGGAGCTGTTTTTT.